These 17 T cell receptor beta chains came from one sample sequenced in a study of T cells in Graves' hyperthyroidism and ophthalmopathy. Researchers amplified the TCR beta CDR3 regions from RNA transcripts. First-round RT-PCR of the TCR CDR3 relied on the HTBI primer set. Each CDR3 protein is one row after TCRdb ran MiXCR on the multiplex PCR reads. The table lists about 610,000 distinct CDR3 sequences, 35% to 55% of them singletons. Sequencing was done on a sample of peripheral blood or thyroid tissue (not recorded which). These receptors were taken from a woman aged 18-30 years with Graves' hyperthyroidism.

This clonotype was seen more than once but under ten times. The gene calls are TRBV27 and TRBJ2-5; possible D gene TRBD2, 6 bases. This CDR3 region has 16 residues. Trimming took 5 bases from V and 2 from J, leaving 18 bases between them. CDR1 and CDR2 from the germline V gene are MNHEY and SMNVEV (reference sequence). The CDR3 coding sequence is TGTGCCAGCAGTCCAAATGGGGGGTACACTCAAGAGACCCAGTACTTC. Translation: CASSPNGGYTQETQYF.

As to this clonotype: The junction and the germline gene differ at one end; a read error may be behind it. The J gene is TRBJ1-3, the V gene TRBV2; 8 nucleotides align to TRBD1. Germline CDR1 and CDR2: SNHLY and FYNNEI. The CDR3 is 13 amino acids. The CDR3 sequence: CASGGQGGNTVYF. For the CDR3, the DNA is TGTGCCAGCGGTGGACAGGGAGGAAACACCGTATATTTT.

The sample holds many counts of this clonotype. The V gene is TRBV6-5, the J gene TRBJ1-1, with unresolved D. The V gene's germline CDR1 is MNHEY and CDR2 SVGAGI. CDR3 length equals 11 residues. V lost 6 bases and J 9 bases, leaving 11 bases between the germline ends. The CDR3 DNA reads TGTGCCAGCAGGTTCGGGAGGAAAGCTTTCTTT. Its translation: CASRFGRKAFF.

A single count supports this clonotype. This may be a read error: a much more frequent sequence differs by one nucleotide. V and J are TRBV15 and TRBJ2-1, with TRBD1 identical over 10 bases. Trimming at V came to 0 bases and at J to 8 bases, leaving 7 bases not matched to a gene. The CDR3 is 16 amino acids. CDR1 is LNHNV, CDR2 YYDKDF, per germline (reference sequence). CDR3 DNA: TGTGCCACCAGCAGAGACGGGACAGGGGTCGACGATGAGCAGTTCTTC. Translation: CATSRDGTGVDDEQFF.

This clonotype was recorded a few times. The CDR3 here is CASSDIAGGVDEQYF. CDR3 DNA: TGTGCCAGCAGCGACATAGCGGGAGGGGTAGACGAGCAGTACTTC. The chain recombines TRBV3-1 with TRBJ2-7; 11 bases fit TRBD2. V lost 5 bases, J lost 5 bases, and 8 bases stayed unmatched. This CDR3 is built from 15 residues. Looked up from germline, CDR1 is LGHDT and CDR2 is YNNKEL (reference sequence).

Concerning this clonotype itself: A much larger clone lies a single base off, so this may be a read error. The gene calls are TRBV5-1 and TRBJ2-7; D may be TRBD1 or TRBD2 (5 bases each). V was shortened by 6 bases and J by 6 bases, with 22 bases between the two germline ends. This CDR3 contains 15 residues. Germline V gene lookup returns CDR1 SGHRS and CDR2 YFSETQ. The CDR3 DNA is TGCGCCAGCACTCCGAGGGGTACGGGTCTAGGCGAGCAGTACTTC. It specifies CASTPRGTGLGEQYF.

With respect to this clonotype: With a much larger clone just one base away, this may be a read error. The V and J genes are TRBV14 and TRBJ2-2; D is unresolved. The CDR3 consists of 14 residues. From germline, CDR1 is SGHDN and CDR2 FVKESK. The CDR3 DNA is TGTGCCAGCAGACCAAGTACCTACACCAGGGAGCTGTTTTTT. Translated: CASRPSTYTRELFF.

Many counts were recorded for this clonotype. V usage is TRBV29-1 and J usage is TRBJ2-7; TRBD2 matches 14 bases. The CDR3 spans 13 residues. The trim removed 6 bases at V and 5 bases at J, leaving 3 bases unmatched. Germline CDR1 SQVTM, CDR2 ANQGSEA. The CDR3 protein is CSVRLAGGNEQYF. The CDR3 bases are TGCAGCGTCCGACTAGCGGGAGGGAACGAGCAGTACTTC.

The rearrangement joins TRBV24-1 to TRBJ2-2, with 7 bases aligning to TRBD1. J gave up 4 bases and V 4 bases, and 8 bases lay outside the gene matches. Germline V gene sequence: CDR1 KGHDR, CDR2 SFDVKD. This CDR3 is built from 16 residues. CDR3 nucleotides: TGTGCCACCAGTGACCAGACAGGGAAAGCCACCGGGGAGCTGTTTTTT. This sequence encodes CATSDQTGKATGELFF.

The sample holds a few counts of this clonotype. The CDR3 carries no conserved terminal phenylalanine or tryptophan, so it likely arises from a read error. The DNA is omitted, as the CDR3 cannot be located on it reliably, and the CDR3 follows TCRdb's listing. The J gene is TRBJ1-5, the V gene TRBV20-1; the DNA was not compared with TRBD1, the D call given in the table. Germline lookup yields CDR1 DFQATT and CDR2 SNEGSKA (reference sequence). The CDR3 has 8 amino acids, counting both end residues. The CDR3 loop reads CSARKGQV.

The chain has TRBV2 and TRBJ2-5, with 9 bases aligning to TRBD1. With 4 bases clipped from V and 4 bases from J, the junction kept 4 bases outside the gene matches. Germline V gene lookup returns CDR1 SNHLY and CDR2 FYNNEI. This CDR3 is 14 amino acids long. The CDR3 DNA sequence: TGTGCCAGCAGTGGGGACAGGGATGGAGAGACCCAGTACTTC. Residues: CASSGDRDGETQYF.

This chain links TRBV15 with TRBJ1-5; D unclear. Trimming stripped 3 bases from V and 0 bases from J, with 12 bases between. The CDR3 runs 16 residues. CDR1 and CDR2 from the germline V gene are LNHNV and YYDKDF (reference sequence). CDR3 protein: CATSSQVGVSNQPQHF. CDR3 sequence (DNA): TGTGCCACCAGCAGCCAAGTTGGGGTTAGCAATCAGCCCCAGCATTTT.

V and J are TRBV7-2 and TRBJ2-1, with 7 bases identical to TRBD2. The CDR3 covers 15 residues. Unmatched junction bases numbered 5, after V lost 5 bases and J lost 1 base. Germline values: CDR1 SGHTA, CDR2 FQGNSA. CDR3 nucleotides: TGTGCCAGCAGCCTTAGCGGGCCGTCCTACAATGAGCAGTTCTTC. This translates into CASSLSGPSYNEQFF. Full variable domain (outside the CDR3, taken from reference TRBV7-2 and TRBJ2-1): GAGVSQSPSNKVTEKGKDVELRCDPISGHTALYWYRQSLGQGLEFLIYFQGNSAPDKSGLPSDRFSAERTGGSVSTLTIQRTQQEDSAVYLCASSLSGPSYNEQFFGPGTRLTVL.

J is TRBJ1-5 and V is TRBV30, with unresolved D. The CDR3 runs to 13 residues. V was trimmed by 5 bases and J by 0 bases, leaving 8 bases between them. Germline V gene lookup returns CDR1 GTSNPN and CDR2 SVGIG (reference sequence). The CDR3 loop is CAWSGFSNQPQHF. The CDR3 DNA reads TGTGCCTGGTCGGGTTTTAGCAATCAGCCCCAGCATTTT.

Worth noting for this clonotype: Germline and junction disagree at one end, which may indicate a read error. The genes are TRBV29-1 and TRBJ1-1, with D maybe TRBD1 (6 bases). Germline V gene lookup returns CDR1 SQVTM and CDR2 ANQGSEA. The CDR3 spans 8 residues. The CDR3 region has the DNA TGCAGCATATCCGGGACACTCTTT. Translating gives CSISGTLF.

This clonotype was seen at least ten times. The chain couples TRBV2 to TRBJ1-4; D is unclear. Between the trimmed V and J ends, which lost 4 bases and 0 bases, there was a span of 9 bases. The CDR3 runs 15 residues. From germline, CDR1 is SNHLY and CDR2 FYNNEI. This CDR3 reads CASSGGLATNEKLFF. The DNA of the CDR3 is TGTGCCAGCAGTGGCGGCCTTGCAACTAATGAAAAACTGTTTTTT.

This clonotype was seen more than once but under ten times. The chain couples TRBV7-9 to TRBJ2-1, with TRBD2 matching over 9 bases. This CDR3 is 16 amino acids long. Germline V gene lookup returns CDR1 SEHNR and CDR2 FQNEAQ (reference sequence). Trimming took 6 bases from V and 6 from J; bases not matched to a gene: 12. CDR3 residues: CASRPRGLAGSNEQFF. The CDR3 bases are TGTGCCAGCAGACCGCGTGGGCTAGCGGGAAGCAATGAGCAGTTCTTC.